The 32 T cell receptor beta chains reported below all come from one sample, sequenced in a study of blood T cells in healthy people across ages. Through a sample-barcoded 5' primer and a J-beta primer mix, a second PCR was run for roughly 6 to 11 cycles. TCRdb reanalysed the 5' RACE reads using MiXCR and keeps one entry per CDR3 protein. The table has approximately 350,000 distinct CDR3 sequences, roughly half seen once. The sequenced sample consisted of blood. Receptors originate from a man aged 55 to 70 in good health.

This clonotype occurred a few times. This sequence may be a read error, since a much larger clone differs from it by one base. The chain has TRBV2 and TRBJ2-5; D may be TRBD2 (6 bases). The CDR3 has 15 residues. Germline CDR1 is SNHLY and CDR2 is FYNNEI. V was cut by 4 bases and J by 11 bases, with 23 bases left in between. The chain's CDR3 is CASSVLRGLGNEQYF. The CDR3 DNA reads TGTGCCAGCAGTGTACTGCGGGGCTTGGGCAATGAGCAGTACTTC.

This clonotype was counted at least ten times. V and J are TRBV4-3 and TRBJ1-1, with TRBD1 as a possible D gene (6 bases). The CDR3 spans 16 residues. The germline gives CDR1 LGHNA, CDR2 YSLEER. Trimming took off 0 bases at V and 6 bases at J, with 17 bases between the two ends. CDR3 nucleotide sequence: TGCGCCAGCAGCCAAGAAGTGACGTCGGGGGCGGCTGAAGCTTTCTTT. Translating it yields CASSQEVTSGAAEAFF.

Worth noting for this clonotype: One junction end does not reproduce the germline sequence, and a read error may be involved. V is TRBV7-2 and J is TRBJ2-1, with TRBD1 as a possible D gene (8 bases). CDR1 and CDR2 (germline): SGHTA, FQGNSA. The CDR3 spans 18 residues. CDR3 nucleotide sequence: TGTGCCAGCAGTTTAGATCAGGGGGCAGCGGGACCTTACAATGAGCAGTTCTTC. This encodes CASSLDQGAAGPYNEQFF.

In the case of this clonotype: The germline gene is not matched at one end of the junction; a read error may be the cause. The chain has TRBV7-7 and TRBJ2-1; possibly TRBD1 or TRBD2 for D (6 bases each). CDR3 length: 16 residues. Looked up from germline, CDR1 is SSHAT and CDR2 is FNYEAQ (reference sequence). The CDR3 protein is CASSLGGLTSYNEQFF. CDR3 in DNA: TGTGCTAGCAGCTTAGGGGGGCTGACCTCCTACAATGAGCAGTTCTTC.

This clonotype occurred a few times. This chain uses TRBV4-3 with TRBJ2-6, with 10 nucleotides matching TRBD2. Germline V gene sequence: CDR1 LGHNA, CDR2 YSLEER. V dropped 0 bases and J dropped 3; count of bases not matched to a gene: 8. This CDR3 is 19 amino acids long. CDR3 nucleotides: TGCGCCAGCAGCCAAGATCTGCCTAGCGGGAGTTATGGGGCCAACGTCCTGACTTTC. Translating gives CASSQDLPSGSYGANVLTF.

The rearrangement links TRBV11-2 to TRBJ2-3; D not resolved. V gave up 7 bases and J gave up 2 bases, with 10 bases separating them. The CDR3 has 13 residues. CDR1 SGHAT and CDR2 FQNNGV come from the germline V gene. This CDR3 reads CASTPGVTDTQYF. CDR3 sequence (DNA): TGTGCCAGCACCCCGGGCGTCACAGATACGCAGTATTTT.

As regards this clonotype: The junction shows a germline mismatch at one end, possibly a read error. V gene TRBV20-1 combines with J gene TRBJ2-4; D gene ambiguous. Germline V gene data show CDR1 as DFQATT and CDR2 as SNEGSKA (reference sequence). The CDR3 is made up of 13 amino acids. The CDR3, as DNA: TGCGGTGCTAAGGAATTAGCCAAAAACATTCAGTACTTC. Translation: CGAKELAKNIQYF.

This clonotype was picked up a small number of times. The rearrangement uses TRBV4-3 and TRBJ2-6, with D unclear. V was shortened by 4 bases and J by 4 bases, with 8 bases between the two germline ends. CDR1 and CDR2 from the germline V gene are LGHNA and YSLEER. This CDR3 has 14 residues. Written as DNA, the CDR3 is TGCGCCAGCAGCCCGGATCTGGGGGCCAACGTCCTGACTTTC. Its protein is CASSPDLGANVLTF.

This clonotype appeared a single time. The chain employs TRBV13 and TRBJ2-3, with 8 bases identical to TRBD2. The V gene end was trimmed by 5 bases and the J gene end by 4 bases; junction bases not matched to a gene: 5. Germline V CDR1 and CDR2: PRHDT, FYEKMQ (reference sequence). This CDR3 spans 14 amino acids. The CDR3 protein is CASSPGLGSDTQYF. CDR3 coding DNA: TGTGCCAGCAGCCCGGGACTAGGGTCAGATACGCAGTATTTT.

About this clonotype: Since a much larger clone is just one base distant, this may be a read error. J is TRBJ2-4 and V is TRBV10-3; tentative D call: TRBD2 (5 bases). The DNA end favors TRBJ2-5, so the J call may be wrong. This CDR3 region has 16 residues. Germline assignment: CDR1 ENHRY and CDR2 SYGVKD. The DNA of the CDR3 is TGTGCCATCAGTGAGGGGGTGCAGAGACTAAAAGAGACCCAGTACTTC. Its protein product is CAISEGVQRLKETQYF.

The V and J genes are TRBV29-1 and TRBJ1-1; TRBD1 might be the D (5 bases). Germline values: CDR1 SQVTM, CDR2 ANQGSEA. CDR3 size: 13 residues. This chain's CDR3 is CSAAGGGDTEAFF. DNA of the CDR3: TGCAGTGCCGCGGGGGGAGGGGACACTGAAGCTTTCTTT.

V gene TRBV5-1 combines with J gene TRBJ1-6; D may be TRBD1 (6 bases). CDR3 length: 17 amino acids. Per germline, CDR1 SGHRS and CDR2 YFSETQ. Trimming shortened V by 7 bases and J by 0 bases, and 17 bases separated the two germline ends. CDR3 region: CASARQESSSYNSPLHF. In nucleotides, the CDR3 is TGCGCCAGCGCCCGACAGGAGAGTAGCTCCTATAATTCACCCCTCCACTTT.

Concerning this clonotype itself: Possible read error: a much larger clone is one base away. The rearrangement links TRBV27 to TRBJ2-4; TRBD2 agrees at 9 bases. The J call is doubtful: the DNA matches TRBJ2-7 better. There are 13 residues in the CDR3. In germline, CDR1 is MNHEY, CDR2 SMNVEV (reference sequence). CDR3 sequence: CASSAGGTGEQYF. The CDR3 nucleotides read TGTGCCAGCAGTGCGGGAGGGACTGGCGAGCAGTACTTC.

This clonotype has a count of ten or more. The chain is built from TRBV7-8 and TRBJ2-5, with D possibly TRBD2 on 5 matching bases. Germline CDR1 is SGHVS and CDR2 is FQNEAQ. The CDR3 runs 14 residues. Trimming took 3 bases from V and 2 from J, leaving 10 bases between them. The CDR3 coding sequence is TGTGCCAGCAGCTTGAGCGGAACACAAGAGACCCAGTACTTC. Amino acids: CASSLSGTQETQYF.

This rearrangement joins TRBV6-1 to TRBJ1-2, with D perhaps matching TRBD1 (5 bases). The germline gives CDR1 MNHNS, CDR2 SASEGT. V lost 2 bases and J 6 bases, leaving 13 bases between the germline ends. The CDR3 has 14 amino acids. The CDR3 DNA sequence: TGTGCCAGCAGTGAACCGGCAGGGATCGATGGCTACACCTTC. Its protein product is CASSEPAGIDGYTF.

The chain joins TRBV7-3 to TRBJ2-7, with D possibly called TRBD1 or TRBD2 (5 bases each). Trimming stripped 3 bases from V and 2 bases from J, with 14 bases between. Germline assignment: CDR1 SGHTA and CDR2 FQGTGA. The CDR3 contains 15 residues. CDR3 residues: CASSFQVGPTYEQYF. CDR3 DNA sequence: TGTGCCAGCAGCTTCCAAGTGGGACCTACCTACGAGCAGTACTTC.

This chain joins TRBV21-1 and TRBJ1-2. TRBV21-1 is designated a pseudogene. This CDR3 comprises 15 residues. For the CDR3, the DNA is TGTGCCAGCAGCAAAGCGCTAAGGCAGCCTTATGGCTACACCTTC. Amino acid sequence: CASSKALRQPYGYTF.

The chain is built from TRBV12-5 and TRBJ2-2; 8 bases line up with TRBD1. J was trimmed by 0 bases and V by 5 bases; bases with no gene match: 5. The CDR3 sequence is 16 residues long. Germline CDR1 reads LGHNT; CDR2 reads FRNRAP. The CDR3 loop is CASGRGQGANTGELFF. In DNA, the CDR3 is TGTGCTAGTGGTCGCGGACAGGGTGCGAACACCGGGGAGCTGTTTTTT.

J is TRBJ2-3 and V is TRBV28, with a possible D match to TRBD2 (5 bases). Per the germline V gene, CDR1 is MDHEN and CDR2 is SYDVKM. The CDR3 loop spans 12 amino acids. The V gene lost 6 bases and the J gene lost 11 bases, with 15 bases spanning the gap. Written as DNA, the CDR3 is TGTGCCAGCAGCAAGGACCCTCGGGGGCAGTATTTT. Its translation: CASSKDPRGQYF.

J is TRBJ2-3 and V is TRBV5-1, with 8 positions matching TRBD2. There are 16 residues in the CDR3. Germline-derived CDR1 and CDR2 are SGHRS and YFSETQ. Trimming cost V 7 bases and J 5 bases; bases outside gene matches: 15. CDR3 sequence reads: CASLAAGTAGGDTQYF. DNA of the CDR3: TGCGCCAGCTTAGCCGCGGGGACGGCGGGGGGAGATACGCAGTATTTT.

The CDR3 reads CASSSPPNPEYF. CDR3 coding DNA: TGTGCCAGCAGTTCCCCTCCAAACCCGGAGTATTTT. V and J are TRBV28 and TRBJ2-3; D remains unclear. Trimming cost V 4 bases and J 13 bases, with 15 bases left between them. Germline CDR1 MDHEN, CDR2 SYDVKM. The length of the CDR3 is 12 residues.

This chain links TRBV9 with TRBJ2-1; 14 bases fit TRBD2. The CDR3 length is 17 residues. Germline V lookup: CDR1 SGDLS, CDR2 YYNGEE. The junction had 13 bases not matched to a gene; V was cut back by 4 bases and J by 10 bases. CDR3 coding DNA: TGTGCCAGCAGCCTCGGCTTGACTAGCGGGGGGGCCGGGGAGCAGTTCTTC. Its protein product is CASSLGLTSGGAGEQFF. The entire variable domain, with the rest obtained from reference TRBV9 and TRBJ2-1, is as follows: DSGVTQTPKHLITATGQRVTLRCSPRSGDLSVYWYQQSLDQGLQFLIQYYNGEERAKGNILERFSAQQFPDLHSELNLSSLELGDSALYFCASSLGLTSGGAGEQFFGPGTRLTVL.

The chain uses TRBV4-1 and TRBJ2-1; 7 nucleotides align to TRBD2. The CDR3 is 15 residues long. Germline V gives CDR1 MGHRA, CDR2 YSYEKL. V shed 5 bases and J 4 bases; nucleotides not matched to a gene: 8. This chain's CDR3 is CASSSGLAEYNEQFF. The CDR3 bases are TGCGCCAGCAGCTCGGGCCTAGCGGAATACAATGAGCAGTTCTTC.

This clonotype was seen only a few times. The rearrangement links TRBV20-1 to TRBJ2-4; TRBD1 agrees at 10 bases. The V gene's germline CDR1 is DFQATT and CDR2 SNEGSKA (reference sequence). CDR3 length: 12 amino acids. Written as DNA, the CDR3 is TGCAGGGTGGGACAGGGGAAAAACATTCAGTACTTC. Translated: CRVGQGKNIQYF.

The chain joins TRBV5-1 to TRBJ2-7, with D possibly matching TRBD2 (6 bases). The V end was cut by 3 bases, the J end by 0 bases, with 10 bases between. The V gene's germline CDR1 is SGHRS and CDR2 YFSETQ. The CDR3 totals 14 residues. The DNA of the CDR3 is TGCGCCAGCAGCTCCATGGACTACTCCTACGAGCAGTACTTC. Protein sequence: CASSSMDYSYEQYF.

The V call is TRBV29-1, the J call TRBJ2-5, with 10 bases lining up with TRBD1. CDR3 length: 15 amino acids. V trimming: 4 bases; J trimming: 5 bases; junction bases outside the gene matches: 10. The germline V gene encodes CDR1 SQVTM and CDR2 ANQGSEA. CDR3 DNA sequence: TGCAGCGTTGTGGTCCAGGGGACAGGGGTGGAGACCCAGTACTTC. This gives the protein CSVVVQGTGVETQYF.

This clonotype has more than one count but fewer than ten. The V and J genes are TRBV4-1 and TRBJ2-3, with D possibly being TRBD1 or TRBD2 (5 bases each). The V end lost 1 base, the J end lost 5 bases, and 16 bases lay between the germline ends. CDR1 MGHRA and CDR2 YSYEKL come from the germline V gene. The CDR3 runs to 16 residues. DNA of the CDR3: TGCGCCAGCAGCCAAGGGGACCGGAATGGGATAGATACGCAGTATTTT. Its translation is CASSQGDRNGIDTQYF.

There are many counts of this clonotype. The chain uses TRBV20-1 and TRBJ2-5; 11 positions match TRBD2. Looked up from germline, CDR1 is DFQATT and CDR2 is SNEGSKA (reference sequence). J lost 5 bases, V lost 6 bases, and 2 bases had no gene match. The CDR3 extends over 12 amino acids. The CDR3 DNA reads as TGCAGTGCCAGACTAGCGGGGGAGACCCAGTACTTC. This codes for CSARLAGETQYF.

This sequence joins TRBV20-1 and TRBJ2-1; TRBD2 agrees at 13 bases. This CDR3 region has 16 residues. V lost 3 bases and J lost 5; bases outside the gene matches: 7. The germline gives CDR1 DFQATT, CDR2 SNEGSKA (reference sequence). The CDR3 region has the DNA TGCAGTGCTAGGATACTAGCGGGAGGGCCGCACAATGAGCAGTTCTTC. Translated: CSARILAGGPHNEQFF.

Concerning this clonotype itself: A much larger clone differs by one base, so this may be a read error. The chain carries TRBV29-1 and TRBJ2-5; D is possibly TRBD2 (6 bases). The J call could be wrong; TRBJ2-7 is a better fit for the DNA end. Per the germline V gene, CDR1 is SQVTM and CDR2 is ANQGSEA. The CDR3 runs 14 residues. CDR3 residues: CSVPQGGGIYEQYF. CDR3 sequence (DNA): TGCAGCGTTCCTCAGGGTGGCGGGATTTACGAGCAGTACTTC.

This clonotype was counted between two and nine times. The chain has TRBV7-2 and TRBJ2-3; TRBD2 matches at 9 bases. The V gene's germline CDR1 is SGHTA and CDR2 FQGNSA. V was clipped by 4 bases and J by 3 bases; unmatched bases: 11. The CDR3 is 17 residues long. CDR3 amino acids: CASSSGAGGPLTDTQYF. CDR3 sequence (DNA): TGTGCCAGCAGCTCAGGAGCGGGGGGACCCCTAACAGATACGCAGTATTTT.

V is TRBV6-2 or TRBV6-3 and J is TRBJ1-5; D perhaps matches TRBD1 (5 bases). Deletions cut 5 bases from V and 4 bases from J, with 15 bases between. The length of the CDR3 is 15 residues. CDR1 MNHEY and CDR2 SVGEGT come from the germline V gene. CDR3 region: CASSTPFGANQPQHF. CDR3 coding DNA: TGTGCCAGCAGTACCCCTTTCGGGGCGAATCAGCCCCAGCATTTT.